These T cell receptor beta chains were read from a single sample in a study of T cell responses to AZD1222 COVID-19 vaccine. TCRdb keeps only in-frame clones here, not all; method: immunoSEQ multiplex PCR. Here the sample spans approximately 180,000 clones, roughly 90% being singletons. Here the sequenced sample was peripheral blood, taken on day 0 of AZD1222 vaccination. Receptors originate from an adult in good health. CDR3s leave out the opening cysteine and the closing phenylalanine or tryptophan. Where a row states a size, it is once, few, many or the class of an expanded clone; other rows omit it.

CDR3 length,clone size,V gene,J gene,CDR3 protein
13,.,TRBV11-3,TRBJ2-2,ASSGTRGPVGELF
12,.,TRBV7-2,TRBJ1-4,ASSSRVANEKLF
12,.,TRBV18,TRBJ2-7,ASSHSVGGSEQY
14,.,TRBV7-9,TRBJ2-3,ASSLVSGGEADTQY
13,.,TRBV7-2,TRBJ2-1,ASSPSGGHYNEQF
13,.,TRBV28,TRBJ1-4,ASSSVGGADEKLF
13,.,TRBV6-4,TRBJ2-3,ASSDGLAGTDTQY
11,.,TRBV25-1,TRBJ1-4,ASRRGADEKLF
11,.,TRBV5-8,TRBJ2-5,ASSLRQGETQY
11,.,TRBV7-8,TRBJ1-5,ASSRAGNQPQH
11,.,TRBV19,TRBJ1-2,ASNRRNDYGYT
8,once,TRBV12-3/TRBV12-4,TRBJ1-1,ASGLRGAF
12,.,TRBV19,TRBJ2-2,ASSPFSDTGELF
11,.,TRBV2,TRBJ2-2,ASMLRATGELF